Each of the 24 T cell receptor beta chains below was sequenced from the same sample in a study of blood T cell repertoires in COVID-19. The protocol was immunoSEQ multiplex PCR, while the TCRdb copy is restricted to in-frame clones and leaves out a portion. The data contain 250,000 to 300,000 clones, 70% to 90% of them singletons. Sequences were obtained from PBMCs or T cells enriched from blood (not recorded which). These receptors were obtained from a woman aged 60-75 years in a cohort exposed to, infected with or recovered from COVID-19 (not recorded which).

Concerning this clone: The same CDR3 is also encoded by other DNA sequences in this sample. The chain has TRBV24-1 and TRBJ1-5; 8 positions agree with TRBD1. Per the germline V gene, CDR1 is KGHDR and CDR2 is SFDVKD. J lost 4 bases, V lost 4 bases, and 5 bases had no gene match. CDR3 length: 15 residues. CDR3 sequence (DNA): TGTGCCACCAGTGACACAGGGGGAGGAAATCAGCCCCAGCATTTT. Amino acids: CATSDTGGGNQPQHF.

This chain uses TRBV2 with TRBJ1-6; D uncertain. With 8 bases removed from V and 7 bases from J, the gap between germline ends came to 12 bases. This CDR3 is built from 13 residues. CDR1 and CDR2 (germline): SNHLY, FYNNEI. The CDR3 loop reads CASDDLRNSPLHF. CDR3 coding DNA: TGTGCCAGCGACGACTTACGAAATTCACCCCTCCACTTT. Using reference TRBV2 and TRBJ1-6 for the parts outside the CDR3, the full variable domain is EPEVTQTPSHQVTQMGQEVILRCVPISNHLYFYWYRQILGQKVEFLVSFYNNEISEKSEIFDDQFSVERPDGSNFTLKIRSTKLEDSAMYFCASDDLRNSPLHFGNGTRLTVT.

The DNA of the CDR3 is TGTGCCAGCAGCTTGGGACCGGGACTAGGCCTCAATGAGCAGTTCTTC. Amino acid sequence: CASSLGPGLGLNEQFF. This chain uses TRBV5-6 with TRBJ2-1; 8 bases align to TRBD2. This CDR3 comprises 16 residues. Germline lookup yields CDR1 SGHDT and CDR2 YYEEEE. V was clipped by 0 bases and J by 6 bases; unmatched bases: 8. Variable domain in full (rest from reference TRBV5-6 and TRBJ2-1): DAGVTQSPTHLIKTRGQQVTLRCSPKSGHDTVSWYQQALGQGPQFIFQYYEEEERQRGNFPDRFSGHQFPNYSSELNVNALLLGDSALYLCASSLGPGLGLNEQFFGPGTRLTVL.

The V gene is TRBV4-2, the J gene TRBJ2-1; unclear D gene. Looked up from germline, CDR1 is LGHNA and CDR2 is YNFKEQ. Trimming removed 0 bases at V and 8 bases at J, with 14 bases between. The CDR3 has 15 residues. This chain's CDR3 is CASSQEASPGYEQFF. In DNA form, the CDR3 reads TGTGCCAGCAGCCAAGAAGCTAGTCCCGGGTATGAGCAGTTCTTC.

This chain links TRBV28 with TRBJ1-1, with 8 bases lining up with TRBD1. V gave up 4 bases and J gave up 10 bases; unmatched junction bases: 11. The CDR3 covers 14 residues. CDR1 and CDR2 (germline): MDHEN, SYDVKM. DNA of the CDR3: TGTGCCAGCAGTTACTTACAGGGGGTAGGTGTAGCTTTCTTT. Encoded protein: CASSYLQGVGVAFF.

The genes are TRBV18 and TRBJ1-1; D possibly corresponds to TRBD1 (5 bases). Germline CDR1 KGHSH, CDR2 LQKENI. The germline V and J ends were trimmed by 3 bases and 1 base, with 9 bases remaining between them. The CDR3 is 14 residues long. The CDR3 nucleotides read TGTGCCAGCTCACCGGGGCGAGGGAACACTGAAGCTTTCTTT. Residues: CASSPGRGNTEAFF.

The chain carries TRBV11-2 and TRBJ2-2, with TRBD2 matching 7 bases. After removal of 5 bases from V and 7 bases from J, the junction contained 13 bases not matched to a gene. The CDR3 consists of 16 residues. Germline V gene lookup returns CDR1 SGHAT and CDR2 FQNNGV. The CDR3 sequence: CASSATQLARSGELFF. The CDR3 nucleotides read TGTGCCAGCAGCGCAACGCAACTAGCGAGGAGCGGGGAGCTGTTTTTT. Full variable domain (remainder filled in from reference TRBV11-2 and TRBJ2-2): EAGVAQSPRYKIIEKRQSVAFWCNPISGHATLYWYQQILGQGPKLLIQFQNNGVVDDSQLPKDRFSAERLKGVDSTLKIQPAKLEDSAVYLCASSATQLARSGELFFGEGSRLTVL.

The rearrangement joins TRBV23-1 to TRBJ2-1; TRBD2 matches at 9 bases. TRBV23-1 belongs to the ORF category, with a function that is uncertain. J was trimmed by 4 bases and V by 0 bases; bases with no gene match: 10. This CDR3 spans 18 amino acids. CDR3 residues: CASSQSANRTSGYNEQFF. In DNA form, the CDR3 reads TGCGCCAGCAGTCAATCTGCCAATCGTACTAGCGGGTACAATGAGCAGTTCTTC.

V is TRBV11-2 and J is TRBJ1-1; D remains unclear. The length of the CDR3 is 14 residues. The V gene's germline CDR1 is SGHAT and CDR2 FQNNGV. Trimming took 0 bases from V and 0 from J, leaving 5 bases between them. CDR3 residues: CASSLERVNTEAFF. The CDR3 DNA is TGTGCCAGCAGCTTAGAGAGGGTGAACACTGAAGCTTTCTTT. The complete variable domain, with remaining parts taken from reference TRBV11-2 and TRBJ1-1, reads EAGVAQSPRYKIIEKRQSVAFWCNPISGHATLYWYQQILGQGPKLLIQFQNNGVVDDSQLPKDRFSAERLKGVDSTLKIQPAKLEDSAVYLCASSLERVNTEAFFGQGTRLTVV.

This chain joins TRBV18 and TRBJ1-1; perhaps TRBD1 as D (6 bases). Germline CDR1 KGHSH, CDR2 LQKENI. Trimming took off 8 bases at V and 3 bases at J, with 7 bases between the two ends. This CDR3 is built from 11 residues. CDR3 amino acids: CASQGYTEAFF. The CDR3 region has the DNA TGTGCCAGCCAGGGGTACACTGAAGCTTTCTTT.

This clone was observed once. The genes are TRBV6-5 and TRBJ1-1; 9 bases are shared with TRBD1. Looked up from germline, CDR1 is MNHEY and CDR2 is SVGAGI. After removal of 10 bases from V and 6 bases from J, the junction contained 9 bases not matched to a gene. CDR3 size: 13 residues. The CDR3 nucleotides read TGTGCCATCAGGGACAGGGAAGTAGCTGAAGCTTTCTTT. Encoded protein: CAIRDREVAEAFF.

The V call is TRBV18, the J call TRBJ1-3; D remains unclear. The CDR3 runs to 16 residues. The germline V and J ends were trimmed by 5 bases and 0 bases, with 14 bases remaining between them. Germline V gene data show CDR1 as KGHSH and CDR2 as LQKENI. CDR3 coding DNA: TGTGCCAGCTCAGTGGCTCATGTCTCCTCTGGAAACACCATATATTTT. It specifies CASSVAHVSSGNTIYF.

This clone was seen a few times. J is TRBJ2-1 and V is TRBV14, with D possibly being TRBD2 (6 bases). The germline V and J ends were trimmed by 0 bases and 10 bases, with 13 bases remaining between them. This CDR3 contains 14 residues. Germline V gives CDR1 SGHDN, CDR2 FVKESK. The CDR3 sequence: CASSQDILANEQFF. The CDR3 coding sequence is TGTGCCAGCAGCCAAGATATTCTAGCGAACGAGCAGTTCTTC.

The CDR3 loop is CASSDRFGLTELDTQYF. Here the CDR3 DNA reads TGTGCCAGCAGTGATCGGTTCGGACTGACGGAGTTAGATACGCAGTATTTT. This chain uses TRBV2 with TRBJ2-3; a weak D match, TRBD2 (5 bases). V dropped 3 bases and J dropped 5 bases, with 21 bases sitting between them. This CDR3 comprises 17 residues. CDR1 is SNHLY and CDR2 is FYNNEI in the germline V gene.

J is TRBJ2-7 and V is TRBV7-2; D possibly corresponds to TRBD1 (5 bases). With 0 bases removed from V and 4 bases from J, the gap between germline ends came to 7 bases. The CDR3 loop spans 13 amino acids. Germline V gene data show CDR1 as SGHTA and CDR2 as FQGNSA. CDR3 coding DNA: TGTGCCAGCAGCTTAGCGCGGACATACGAGCAGTACTTC. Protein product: CASSLARTYEQYF.

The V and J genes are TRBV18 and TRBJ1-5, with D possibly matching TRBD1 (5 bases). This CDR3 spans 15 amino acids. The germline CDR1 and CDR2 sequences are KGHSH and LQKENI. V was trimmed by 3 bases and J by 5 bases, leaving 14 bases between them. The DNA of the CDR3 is TGTGCCAGCTCACCGATGGGAGGGGCGGATCAGCCCCAGCATTTT. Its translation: CASSPMGGADQPQHF. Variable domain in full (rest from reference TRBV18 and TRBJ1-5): NAGVMQNPRHLVRRRGQEARLRCSPMKGHSHVYWYRQLPEEGLKFMVYLQKENIIDESGMPKERFSAEFPKEGPSILRIQQVVRGDSAAYFCASSPMGGADQPQHFGDGTRLSIL.

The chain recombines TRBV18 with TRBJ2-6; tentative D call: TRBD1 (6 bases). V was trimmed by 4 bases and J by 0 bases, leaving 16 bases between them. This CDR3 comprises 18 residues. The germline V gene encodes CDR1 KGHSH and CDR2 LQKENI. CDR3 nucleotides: TGTGCCAGCTCACAGAGGCGAACAGGGACCTCTGGGGCCAACGTCCTGACTTTC. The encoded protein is CASSQRRTGTSGANVLTF. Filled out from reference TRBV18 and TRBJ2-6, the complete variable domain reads NAGVMQNPRHLVRRRGQEARLRCSPMKGHSHVYWYRQLPEEGLKFMVYLQKENIIDESGMPKERFSAEFPKEGPSILRIQQVVRGDSAAYFCASSQRRTGTSGANVLTFGAGSRLTVL.

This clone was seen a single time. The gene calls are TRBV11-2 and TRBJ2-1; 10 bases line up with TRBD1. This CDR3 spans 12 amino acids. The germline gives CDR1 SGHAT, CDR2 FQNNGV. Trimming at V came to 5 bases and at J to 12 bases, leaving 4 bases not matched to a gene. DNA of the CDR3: TGTGCCAGCAGCCCACGGACAGGGGGGCAGTTCTTC. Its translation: CASSPRTGGQFF.

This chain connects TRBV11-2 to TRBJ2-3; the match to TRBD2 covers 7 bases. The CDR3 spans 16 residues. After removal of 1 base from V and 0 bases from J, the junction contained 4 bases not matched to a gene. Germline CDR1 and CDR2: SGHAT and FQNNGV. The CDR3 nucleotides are TGTGCCAGCAGCTTAGGGGCTAGCGGAAGCACAGATACGCAGTATTTT. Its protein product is CASSLGASGSTDTQYF.

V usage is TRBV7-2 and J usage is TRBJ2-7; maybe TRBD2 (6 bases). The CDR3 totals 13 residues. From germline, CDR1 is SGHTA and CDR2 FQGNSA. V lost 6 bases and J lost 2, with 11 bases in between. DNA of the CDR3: TGTGCCAGCAGAAGGACTAAAGCCTACGAGCAGTACTTC. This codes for CASRRTKAYEQYF.

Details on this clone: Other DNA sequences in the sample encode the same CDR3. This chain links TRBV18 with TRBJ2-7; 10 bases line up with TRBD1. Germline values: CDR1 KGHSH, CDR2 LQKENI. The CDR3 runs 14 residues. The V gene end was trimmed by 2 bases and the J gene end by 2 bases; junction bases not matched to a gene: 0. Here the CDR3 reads CASSPGQGAYEQYF. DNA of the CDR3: TGTGCCAGCTCACCAGGACAGGGGGCCTACGAGCAGTACTTC.

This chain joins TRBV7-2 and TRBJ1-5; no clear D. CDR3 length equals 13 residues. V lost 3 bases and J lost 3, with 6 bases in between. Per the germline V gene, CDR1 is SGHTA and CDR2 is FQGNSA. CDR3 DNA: TGTGCCAGCAGCTTTGGCTTCAATCAGCCCCAGCATTTT. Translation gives CASSFGFNQPQHF.

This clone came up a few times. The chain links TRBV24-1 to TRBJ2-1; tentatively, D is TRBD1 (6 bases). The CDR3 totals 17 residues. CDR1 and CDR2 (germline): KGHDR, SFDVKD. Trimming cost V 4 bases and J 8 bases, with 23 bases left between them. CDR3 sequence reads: CATSDYQGHIQGDEQFF. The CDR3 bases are TGTGCCACCAGTGACTACCAGGGACATATCCAAGGGGATGAGCAGTTCTTC.

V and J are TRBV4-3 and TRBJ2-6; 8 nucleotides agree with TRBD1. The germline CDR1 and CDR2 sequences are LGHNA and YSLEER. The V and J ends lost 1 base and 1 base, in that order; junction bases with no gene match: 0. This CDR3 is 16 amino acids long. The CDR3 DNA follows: TGCGCCAGCAGCCAAGGACAGGGGTCTGGGGCCAACGTCCTGACTTTC. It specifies CASSQGQGSGANVLTF.